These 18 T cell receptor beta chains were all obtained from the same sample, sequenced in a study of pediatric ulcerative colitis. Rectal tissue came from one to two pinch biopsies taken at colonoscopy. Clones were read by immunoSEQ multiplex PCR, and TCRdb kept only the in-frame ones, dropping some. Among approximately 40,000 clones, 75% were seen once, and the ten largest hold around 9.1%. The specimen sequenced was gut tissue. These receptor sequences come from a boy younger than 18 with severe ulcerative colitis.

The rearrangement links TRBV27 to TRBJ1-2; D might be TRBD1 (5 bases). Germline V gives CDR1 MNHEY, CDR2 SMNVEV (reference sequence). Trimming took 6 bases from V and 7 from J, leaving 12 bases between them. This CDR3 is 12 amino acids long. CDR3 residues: CASSSQGTGYTF. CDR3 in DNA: TGTGCCAGCAGCTCTCAGGGTACTGGCTACACCTTC.

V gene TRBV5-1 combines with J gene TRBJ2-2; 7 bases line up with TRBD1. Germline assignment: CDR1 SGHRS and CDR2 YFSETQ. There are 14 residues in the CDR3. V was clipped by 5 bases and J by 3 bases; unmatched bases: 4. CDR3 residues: CASSAGTDTGELFF. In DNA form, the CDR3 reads TGCGCCAGCAGTGCCGGGACAGACACCGGGGAGCTGTTTTTT.

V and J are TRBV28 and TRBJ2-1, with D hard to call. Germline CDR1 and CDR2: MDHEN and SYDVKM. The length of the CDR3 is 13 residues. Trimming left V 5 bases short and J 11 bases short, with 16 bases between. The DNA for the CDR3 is TGTGCCAGCAGTCCTCCTCGCGGTAGTCAGCAGTTCTTC. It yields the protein CASSPPRGSQQFF.

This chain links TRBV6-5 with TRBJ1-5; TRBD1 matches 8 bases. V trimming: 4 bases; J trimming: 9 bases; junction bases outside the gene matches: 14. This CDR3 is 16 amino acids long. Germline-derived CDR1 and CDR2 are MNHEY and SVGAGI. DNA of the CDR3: TGTGCCAGCAGTTCCAGACAGGGGACCAAAATGGGGCCCCAGCATTTT. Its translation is CASSSRQGTKMGPQHF.

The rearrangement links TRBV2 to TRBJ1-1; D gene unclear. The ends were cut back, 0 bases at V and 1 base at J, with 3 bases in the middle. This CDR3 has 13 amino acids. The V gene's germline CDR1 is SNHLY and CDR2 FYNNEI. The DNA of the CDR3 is TGTGCCAGCAGTGAAGCAAGGAACACTGAAGCTTTCTTT. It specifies CASSEARNTEAFF.

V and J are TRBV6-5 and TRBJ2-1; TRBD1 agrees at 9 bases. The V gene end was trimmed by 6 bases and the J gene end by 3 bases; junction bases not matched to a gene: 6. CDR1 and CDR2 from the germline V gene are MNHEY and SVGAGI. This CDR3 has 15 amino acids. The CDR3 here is CASSQGQGNYNEQFF. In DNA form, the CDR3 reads TGTGCCAGCAGCCAGGGACAGGGAAACTACAATGAGCAGTTCTTC.

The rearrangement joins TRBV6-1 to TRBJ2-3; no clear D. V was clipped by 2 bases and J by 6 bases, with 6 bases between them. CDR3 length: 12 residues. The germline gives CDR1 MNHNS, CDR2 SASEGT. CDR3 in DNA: TGTGCCAGCAGTGAAATTTCTGATACGCAGTATTTT. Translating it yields CASSEISDTQYF.

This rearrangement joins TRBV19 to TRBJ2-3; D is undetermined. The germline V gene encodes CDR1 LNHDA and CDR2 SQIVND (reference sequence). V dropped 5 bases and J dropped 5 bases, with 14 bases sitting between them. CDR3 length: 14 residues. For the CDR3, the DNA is TGTGCCAGTAGTCCTCTCTGGGGAAGAGATACGCAGTATTTT. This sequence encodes CASSPLWGRDTQYF.

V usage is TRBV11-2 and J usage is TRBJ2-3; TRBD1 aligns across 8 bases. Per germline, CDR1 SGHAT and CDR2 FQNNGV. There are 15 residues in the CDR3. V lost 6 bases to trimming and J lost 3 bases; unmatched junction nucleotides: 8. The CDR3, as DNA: TGTGCCAGCAGTTCTGATGGACAGGGTACAGATACGCAGTATTTT. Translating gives CASSSDGQGTDTQYF. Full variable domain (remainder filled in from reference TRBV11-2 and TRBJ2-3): EAGVAQSPRYKIIEKRQSVAFWCNPISGHATLYWYQQILGQGPKLLIQFQNNGVVDDSQLPKDRFSAERLKGVDSTLKIQPAKLEDSAVYLCASSSDGQGTDTQYFGPGTRLTVL.

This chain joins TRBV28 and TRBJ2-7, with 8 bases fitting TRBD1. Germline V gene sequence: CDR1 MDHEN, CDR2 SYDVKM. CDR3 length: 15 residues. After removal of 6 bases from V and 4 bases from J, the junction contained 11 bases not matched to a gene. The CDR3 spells CASRGTGLELYEQYF. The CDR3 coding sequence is TGTGCCAGCAGGGGGACAGGCCTTGAGTTGTACGAGCAGTACTTC.

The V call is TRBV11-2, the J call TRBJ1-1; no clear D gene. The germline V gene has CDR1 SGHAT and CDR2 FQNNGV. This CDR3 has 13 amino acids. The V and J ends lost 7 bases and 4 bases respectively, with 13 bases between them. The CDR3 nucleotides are TGTGCCAGCACCACGACGGCAGGCACTGAAGCTTTCTTT. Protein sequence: CASTTTAGTEAFF.

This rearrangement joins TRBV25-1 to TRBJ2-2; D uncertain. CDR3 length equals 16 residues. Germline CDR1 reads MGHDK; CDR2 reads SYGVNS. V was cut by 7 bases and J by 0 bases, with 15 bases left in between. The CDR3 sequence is CASMSRGRSNTGELFF. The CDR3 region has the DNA TGTGCCAGCATGTCGCGAGGCCGGTCGAACACCGGGGAGCTGTTTTTT.

The CDR3, as DNA: TGTGCCAGTAGGTTCAATAGTAAGTCCAATGAGCAGTTCTTC. Translating it yields CASRFNSKSNEQFF. The chain carries TRBV19 and TRBJ2-1; D gene uncertain. V gave up 6 bases and J gave up 6 bases, with 15 bases separating them. CDR3 length equals 14 residues. Germline V gene lookup returns CDR1 LNHDA and CDR2 SQIVND (reference sequence).

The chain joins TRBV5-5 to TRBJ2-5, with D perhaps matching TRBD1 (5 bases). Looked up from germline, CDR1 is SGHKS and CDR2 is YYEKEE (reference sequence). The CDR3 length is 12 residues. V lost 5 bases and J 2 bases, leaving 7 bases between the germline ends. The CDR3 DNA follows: TGTGCCAGCAGACAGGATCAAGAGACCCAGTACTTC. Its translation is CASRQDQETQYF.

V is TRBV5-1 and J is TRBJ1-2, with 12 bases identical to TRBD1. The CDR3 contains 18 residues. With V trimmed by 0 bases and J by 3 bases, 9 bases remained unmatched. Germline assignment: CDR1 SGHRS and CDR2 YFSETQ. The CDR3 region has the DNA TGCGCCAGCAGCTTGGAAATCGGGACAGGGGGCCACGACTATGGCTACACCTTC. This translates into CASSLEIGTGGHDYGYTF. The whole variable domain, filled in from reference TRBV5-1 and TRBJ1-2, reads KAGVTQTPRYLIKTRGQQVTLSCSPISGHRSVSWYQQTPGQGLQFLFEYFSETQRNKGNFPGRFSGRQFSNSRSEMNVSTLELGDSALYLCASSLEIGTGGHDYGYTFGSGTRLTVV.

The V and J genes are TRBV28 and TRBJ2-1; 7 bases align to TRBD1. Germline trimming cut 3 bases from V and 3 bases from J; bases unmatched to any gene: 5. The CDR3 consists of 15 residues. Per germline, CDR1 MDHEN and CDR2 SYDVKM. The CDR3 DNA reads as TGTGCCAGCAGTTTGAAAGGGGGCATCTACAATGAGCAGTTCTTC. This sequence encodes CASSLKGGIYNEQFF.

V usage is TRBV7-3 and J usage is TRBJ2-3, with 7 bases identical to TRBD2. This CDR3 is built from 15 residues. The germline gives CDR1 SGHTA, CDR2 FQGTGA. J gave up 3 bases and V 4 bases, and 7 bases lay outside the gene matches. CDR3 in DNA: TGTGCCAGCAGCTCCGGACTAGGGAAAACAGATACGCAGTATTTT. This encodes CASSSGLGKTDTQYF.

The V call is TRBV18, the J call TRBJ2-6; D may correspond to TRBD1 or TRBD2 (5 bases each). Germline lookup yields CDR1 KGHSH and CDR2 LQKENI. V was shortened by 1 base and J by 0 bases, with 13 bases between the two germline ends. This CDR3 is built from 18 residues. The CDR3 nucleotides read TGTGCCAGCTCACCACGCAGGGAGAGCCTCTCTGGGGCCAACGTCCTGACTTTC. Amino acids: CASSPRRESLSGANVLTF.